These T cell receptor beta chains were read from a single sample in a study of metastatic and nonmetastatic thyroid tumors. MiXCR reprocessed the PCR reads for TCRdb. The sample yields 20,000 or so clones, approximately 22% seen once. Input material: adjacent normal tissue. The source is a female donor with papillary thyroid cancer or a benign thyroid nodule (not recorded which). Some clones in this sample may be carry-over from other donors' samples. The CDR3 runs from the conserved cysteine through the conserved F or W. The D gene is left open where the match is weak. Expanded clones are given a class, and other clones once, few, many or no size at all.

v_gene: TRBV9; j_gene: TRBJ2-1; d_gene: TRBD2; abundance: -; CDR3nt: TGTGCCAGCAGCCCACGACTATCGGGAGGCCTGTATGAGCAGTTCTTC; CDR3aa: CASSPRLSGGLYEQFF
v_gene: TRBV12-3/TRBV12-4; j_gene: TRBJ2-1; d_gene: -; abundance: -; CDR3nt: TGTGCCAGCAGTTTCCCACAGTGGAACAATCAGCAGTTCTTC; CDR3aa: CASSFPQWNNQQFF
v_gene: TRBV7-2; j_gene: TRBJ1-1; d_gene: -; abundance: -; CDR3nt: TGTGCCAGCAGCTTAAACTGGGGCACTGAAGCTTTCTTT; CDR3aa: CASSLNWGTEAFF
v_gene: TRBV28; j_gene: TRBJ2-1; d_gene: TRBD1; abundance: few; CDR3nt: TGCGCCAGCAGTGGGGCAAGGGGGCGCGTCGATGAGCAGTTCTTC; CDR3aa: CASSGARGRVDEQFF
v_gene: TRBV20-1; j_gene: TRBJ1-2; d_gene: -; abundance: -; CDR3nt: TGCAGTGCTCCCGGGGACACCTATGGCTACACCTTC; CDR3aa: CSAPGDTYGYTF
v_gene: TRBV4-1; j_gene: TRBJ2-7; d_gene: -; abundance: few; CDR3nt: TGCGCCAGCAGCCAAACTAGCCTCTCCTACGAGCAGTACTTC; CDR3aa: CASSQTSLSYEQYF
v_gene: TRBV6-1; j_gene: TRBJ1-2; d_gene: -; abundance: medium-sized; CDR3nt: TGTGCCAGCAGTGAGTTGGCCCCTAGCGCCTATGGCTACACCTTC; CDR3aa: CASSELAPSAYGYTF
v_gene: TRBV6-1; j_gene: TRBJ1-2; d_gene: -; abundance: many; CDR3nt: TGTGCCAGCAGTGGGGGGGTGCTCCCATATGGCTACACCTTC; CDR3aa: CASSGGVLPYGYTF
v_gene: TRBV19; j_gene: TRBJ2-2; d_gene: -; abundance: few; CDR3nt: TGTGCCAGTAGTATTGGATGGAACACCGGGGAGCTGTTTTTT; CDR3aa: CASSIGWNTGELFF
v_gene: TRBV20-1; j_gene: TRBJ2-7; d_gene: TRBD2; abundance: -; CDR3nt: TGCAGTGCTAGAGATGGGGCAGGTGGGAGGGACGAGCAGTACTTC; CDR3aa: CSARDGAGGRDEQYF
v_gene: TRBV7-9; j_gene: TRBJ2-1; d_gene: -; abundance: -; CDR3nt: TGTGTCAGCAGCTTTAGTCGGGGAGACGAGCAGTTCTTC; CDR3aa: CVSSFSRGDEQFF
v_gene: TRBV6-1; j_gene: TRBJ1-1; d_gene: -; abundance: -; CDR3nt: TGTGCCAGCAGTGAAAGTTTATCGAACACTGAAGCTTTCTTT; CDR3aa: CASSESLSNTEAFF
v_gene: TRBV20-1; j_gene: TRBJ1-5; d_gene: -; abundance: many; CDR3nt: TGCAGTGCTACCCGGGGGGAATCGAATCAGCCCCAGCATTTT; CDR3aa: CSATRGESNQPQHF
v_gene: TRBV19; j_gene: TRBJ2-7; d_gene: TRBD2; abundance: few; CDR3nt: TGTGCCAGTAGTACCGGGACTAGCGGGAGTCAGTACTTC; CDR3aa: CASSTGTSGSQYF
v_gene: TRBV7-9; j_gene: TRBJ1-1; d_gene: -; abundance: few; CDR3nt: TGTGCCAGCAGCTTCAGGGAAGCGGAAGCTTTCTTT; CDR3aa: CASSFREAEAFF
v_gene: TRBV24-1; j_gene: TRBJ2-3; d_gene: TRBD2; abundance: -; CDR3nt: TGTGCCACCAGTGAGCGGGAGGACCCCTATACGCAGTATTTT; CDR3aa: CATSEREDPYTQYF
v_gene: TRBV20-1; j_gene: TRBJ1-1; d_gene: TRBD1; abundance: medium-sized; CDR3nt: TGCAGTGCCCCTGGACAGGGTTGGCGAACTGAAGCTTTCTTT; CDR3aa: CSAPGQGWRTEAFF
v_gene: TRBV6-2/TRBV6-3; j_gene: TRBJ2-1; d_gene: -; abundance: medium-sized; CDR3nt: TGTGCCAGCAGTGCAACTAGATTTGAGCAGTTCTTC; CDR3aa: CASSATRFEQFF